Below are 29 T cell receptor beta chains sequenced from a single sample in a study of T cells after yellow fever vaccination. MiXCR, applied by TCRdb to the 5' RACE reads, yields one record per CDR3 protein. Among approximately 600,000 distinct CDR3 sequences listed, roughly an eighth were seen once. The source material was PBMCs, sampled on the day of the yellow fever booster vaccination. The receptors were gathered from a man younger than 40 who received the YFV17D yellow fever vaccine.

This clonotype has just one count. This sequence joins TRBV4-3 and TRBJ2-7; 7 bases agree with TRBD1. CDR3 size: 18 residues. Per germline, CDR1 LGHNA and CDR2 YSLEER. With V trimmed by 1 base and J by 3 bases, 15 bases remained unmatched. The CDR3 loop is CASSQGGWTGGPSYEQYF. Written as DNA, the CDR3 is TGCGCCAGCAGCCAAGGGGGTTGGACAGGCGGCCCTAGCTACGAGCAGTACTTC.

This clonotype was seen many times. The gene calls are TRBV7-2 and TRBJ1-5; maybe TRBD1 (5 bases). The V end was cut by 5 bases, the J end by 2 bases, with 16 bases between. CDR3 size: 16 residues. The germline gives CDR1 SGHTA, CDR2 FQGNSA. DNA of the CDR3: TGTGCCAGCAGCCTTACTCAGGGAGTCGGCAATCAGCCCCAGCATTTT. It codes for CASSLTQGVGNQPQHF.

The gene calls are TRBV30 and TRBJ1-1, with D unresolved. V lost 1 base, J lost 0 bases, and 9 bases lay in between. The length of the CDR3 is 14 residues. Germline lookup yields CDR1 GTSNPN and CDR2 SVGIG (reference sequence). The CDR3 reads CAWSADFMNTEAFF. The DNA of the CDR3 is TGTGCCTGGAGTGCGGACTTTATGAACACTGAAGCTTTCTTT.

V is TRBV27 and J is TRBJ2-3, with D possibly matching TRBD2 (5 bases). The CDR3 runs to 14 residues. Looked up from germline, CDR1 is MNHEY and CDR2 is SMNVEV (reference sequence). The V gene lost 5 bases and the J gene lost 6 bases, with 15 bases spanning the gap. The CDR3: CASSRPGGFDTQYF. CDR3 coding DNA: TGTGCCAGCAGTCGACCAGGCGGGTTCGATACGCAGTATTTT.

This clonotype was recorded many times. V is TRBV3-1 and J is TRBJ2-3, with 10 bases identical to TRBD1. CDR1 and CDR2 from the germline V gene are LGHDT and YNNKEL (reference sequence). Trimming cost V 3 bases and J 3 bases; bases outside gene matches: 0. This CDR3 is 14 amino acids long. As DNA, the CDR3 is TGTGCCAGCAGCCAGGGACAGGGGACAGATACGCAGTATTTT. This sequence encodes CASSQGQGTDTQYF.

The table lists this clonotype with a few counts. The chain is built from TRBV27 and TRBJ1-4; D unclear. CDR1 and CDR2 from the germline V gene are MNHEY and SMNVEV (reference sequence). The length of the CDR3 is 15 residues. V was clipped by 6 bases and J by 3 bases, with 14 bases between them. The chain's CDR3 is CASRPGPQANEKLFF. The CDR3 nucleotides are TGTGCCAGCAGACCAGGTCCGCAGGCTAATGAAAAACTGTTTTTT.

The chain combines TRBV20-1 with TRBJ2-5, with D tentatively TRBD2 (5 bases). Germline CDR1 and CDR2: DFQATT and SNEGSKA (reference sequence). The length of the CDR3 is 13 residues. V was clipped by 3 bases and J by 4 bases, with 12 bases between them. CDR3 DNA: TGCAGTGCTAGTAGTGCGGGTCCAGAGACCCAGTACTTC. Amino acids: CSASSAGPETQYF.

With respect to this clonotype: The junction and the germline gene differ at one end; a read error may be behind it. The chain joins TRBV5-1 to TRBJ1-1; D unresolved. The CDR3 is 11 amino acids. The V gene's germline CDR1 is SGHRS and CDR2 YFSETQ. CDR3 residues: CASSTDRGSIF. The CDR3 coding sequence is TGCGCCAGCAGCACGGACCGTGGAAGTATCTTT.

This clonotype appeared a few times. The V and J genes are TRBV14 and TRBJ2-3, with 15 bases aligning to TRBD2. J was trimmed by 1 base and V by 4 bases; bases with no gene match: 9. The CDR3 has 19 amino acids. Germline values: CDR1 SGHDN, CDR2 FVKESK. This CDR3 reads CASSRTSGRAVFGTDTQYF. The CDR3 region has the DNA TGTGCCAGCAGCCGGACTAGCGGGAGGGCCGTGTTTGGCACAGATACGCAGTATTTT.

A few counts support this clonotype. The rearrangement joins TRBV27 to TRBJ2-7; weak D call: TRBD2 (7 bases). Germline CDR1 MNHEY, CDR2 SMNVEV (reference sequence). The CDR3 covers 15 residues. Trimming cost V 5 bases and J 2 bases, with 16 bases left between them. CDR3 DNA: TGTGCCAGCAGTCCCTCGGGGGGCAGCGCCTACGAGCAGTACTTC. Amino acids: CASSPSGGSAYEQYF.

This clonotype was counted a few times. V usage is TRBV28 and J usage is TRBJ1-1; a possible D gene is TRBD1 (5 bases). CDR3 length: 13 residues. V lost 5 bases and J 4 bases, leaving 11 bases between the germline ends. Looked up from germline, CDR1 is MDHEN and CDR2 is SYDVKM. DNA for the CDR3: TGTGCCAGCAGTCCCAGGACATTCACTGAAGCTTTCTTT. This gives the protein CASSPRTFTEAFF.

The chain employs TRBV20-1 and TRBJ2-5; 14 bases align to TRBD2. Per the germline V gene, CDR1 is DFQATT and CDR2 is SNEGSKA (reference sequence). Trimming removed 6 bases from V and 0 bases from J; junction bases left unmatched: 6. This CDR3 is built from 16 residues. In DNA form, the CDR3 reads TGCAGTGCGACTAGCGGGAGGGTCCAGTACCAAGAGACCCAGTACTTC. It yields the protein CSATSGRVQYQETQYF.

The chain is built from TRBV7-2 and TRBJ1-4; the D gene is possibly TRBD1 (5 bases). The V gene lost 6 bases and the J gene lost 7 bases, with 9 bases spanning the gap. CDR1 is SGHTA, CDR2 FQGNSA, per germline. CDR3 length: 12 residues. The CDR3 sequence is CASRGGGEKLFF. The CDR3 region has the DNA TGTGCCAGCAGGGGGGGTGGTGAAAAACTGTTTTTT.

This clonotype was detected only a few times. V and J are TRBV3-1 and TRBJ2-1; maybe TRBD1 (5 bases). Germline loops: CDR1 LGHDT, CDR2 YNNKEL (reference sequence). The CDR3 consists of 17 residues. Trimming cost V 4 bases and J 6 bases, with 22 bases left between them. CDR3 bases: TGTGCCAGCAGCCCACCTGAACAGGACCGTTTTTTCAATGAGCAGTTCTTC. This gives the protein CASSPPEQDRFFNEQFF.

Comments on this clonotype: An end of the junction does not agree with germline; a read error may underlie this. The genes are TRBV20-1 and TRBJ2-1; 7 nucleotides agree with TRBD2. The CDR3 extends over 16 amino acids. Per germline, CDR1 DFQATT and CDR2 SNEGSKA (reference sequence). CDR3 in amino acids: CCARPATSNLYNEQFF. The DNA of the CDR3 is TGCTGTGCTAGACCCGCGACTAGCAACCTTTACAATGAGCAGTTCTTC.

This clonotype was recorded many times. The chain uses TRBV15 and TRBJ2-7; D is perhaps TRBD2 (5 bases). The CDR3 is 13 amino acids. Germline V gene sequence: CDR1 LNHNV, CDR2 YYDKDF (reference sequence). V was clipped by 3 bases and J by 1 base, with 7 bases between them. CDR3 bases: TGTGCCACCAGCAGGGACTTATCCTACGAGCAGTACTTC. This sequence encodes CATSRDLSYEQYF. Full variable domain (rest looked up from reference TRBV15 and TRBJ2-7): DAMVIQNPRYQVTQFGKPVTLSCSQTLNHNVMYWYQQKSSQAPKLLFHYYDKDFNNEADTPDNFQSRRPNTSFCFLDIRSPGLGDTAMYLCATSRDLSYEQYFGPGTRLTVT.

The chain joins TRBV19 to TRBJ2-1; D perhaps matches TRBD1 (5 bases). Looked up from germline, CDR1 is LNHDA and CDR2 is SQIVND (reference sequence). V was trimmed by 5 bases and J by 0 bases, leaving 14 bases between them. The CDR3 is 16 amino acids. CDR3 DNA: TGTGCCAGTAGTTACGGACACTCCATCTCCTACAATGAGCAGTTCTTC. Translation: CASSYGHSISYNEQFF.

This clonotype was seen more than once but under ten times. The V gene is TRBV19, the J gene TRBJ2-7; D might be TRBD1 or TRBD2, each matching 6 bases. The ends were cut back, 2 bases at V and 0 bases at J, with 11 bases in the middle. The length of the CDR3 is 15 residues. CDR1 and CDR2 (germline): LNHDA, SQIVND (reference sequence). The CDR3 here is CASSIWGADSYEQYF. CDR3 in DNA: TGTGCCAGTAGTATATGGGGGGCGGACTCCTACGAGCAGTACTTC.

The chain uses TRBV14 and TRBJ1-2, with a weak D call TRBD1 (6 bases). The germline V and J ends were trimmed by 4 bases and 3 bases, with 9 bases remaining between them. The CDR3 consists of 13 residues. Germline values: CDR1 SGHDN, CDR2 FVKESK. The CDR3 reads CASSPGTHYGYTF. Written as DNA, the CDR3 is TGTGCCAGCAGCCCCGGGACACACTATGGCTACACCTTC.

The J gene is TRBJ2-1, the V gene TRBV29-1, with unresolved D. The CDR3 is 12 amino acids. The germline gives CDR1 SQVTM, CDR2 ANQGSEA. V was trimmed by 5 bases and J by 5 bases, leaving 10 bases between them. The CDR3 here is CSVPPRDNEQFF. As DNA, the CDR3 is TGCAGCGTTCCACCCCGGGACAATGAGCAGTTCTTC.

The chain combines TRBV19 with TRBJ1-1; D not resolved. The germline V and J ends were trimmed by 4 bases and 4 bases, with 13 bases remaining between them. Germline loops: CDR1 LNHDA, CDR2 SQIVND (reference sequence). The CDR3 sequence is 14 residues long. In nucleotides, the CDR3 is TGTGCCAGTAGTACCCCCGGGGTCGGCACTGAAGCTTTCTTT. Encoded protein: CASSTPGVGTEAFF.

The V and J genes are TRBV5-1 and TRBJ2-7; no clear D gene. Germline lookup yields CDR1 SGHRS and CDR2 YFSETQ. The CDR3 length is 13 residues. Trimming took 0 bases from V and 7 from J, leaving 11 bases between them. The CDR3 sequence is CASSLGPNGEQYF. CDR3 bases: TGCGCCAGCAGCTTGGGTCCAAACGGGGAGCAGTACTTC.

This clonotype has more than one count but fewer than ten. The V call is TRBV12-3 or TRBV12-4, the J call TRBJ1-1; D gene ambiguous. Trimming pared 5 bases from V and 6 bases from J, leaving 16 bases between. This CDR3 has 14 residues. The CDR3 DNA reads TGTGCCAGCAGTCCGGGCCCTGCCGTGGCTGAAGCTTTCTTT. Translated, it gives CASSPGPAVAEAFF.

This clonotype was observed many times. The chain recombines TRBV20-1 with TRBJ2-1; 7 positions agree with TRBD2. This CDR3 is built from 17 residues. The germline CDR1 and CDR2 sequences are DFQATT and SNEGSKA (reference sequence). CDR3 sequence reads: CSASTGTTLSSYNEQFF. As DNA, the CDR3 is TGCAGCGCATCAACCGGGACTACATTGAGTTCCTACAATGAGCAGTTCTTC.

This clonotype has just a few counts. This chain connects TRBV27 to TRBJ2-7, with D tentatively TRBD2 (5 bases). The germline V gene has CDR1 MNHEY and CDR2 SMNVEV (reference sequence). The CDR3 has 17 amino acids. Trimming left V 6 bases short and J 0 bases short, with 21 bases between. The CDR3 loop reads CASSLRSRTGISYEQYF. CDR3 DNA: TGTGCCAGCAGCCTTCGGTCCAGGACTGGGATCTCCTACGAGCAGTACTTC.

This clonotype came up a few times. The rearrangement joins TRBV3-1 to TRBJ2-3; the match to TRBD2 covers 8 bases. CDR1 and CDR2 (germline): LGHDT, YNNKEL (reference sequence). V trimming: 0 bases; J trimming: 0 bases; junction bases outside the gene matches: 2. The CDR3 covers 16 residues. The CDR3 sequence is CASSQDRLASTDTQYF. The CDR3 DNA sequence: TGTGCCAGCAGCCAAGATCGACTAGCGAGCACAGATACGCAGTATTTT.

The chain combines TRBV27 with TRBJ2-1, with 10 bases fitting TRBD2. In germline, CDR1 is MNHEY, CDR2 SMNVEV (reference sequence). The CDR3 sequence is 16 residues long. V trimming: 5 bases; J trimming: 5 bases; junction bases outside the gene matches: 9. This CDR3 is CASSPSLAGQNNEQFF. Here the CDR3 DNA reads TGTGCCAGCAGTCCGTCACTAGCGGGACAGAACAATGAGCAGTTCTTC.

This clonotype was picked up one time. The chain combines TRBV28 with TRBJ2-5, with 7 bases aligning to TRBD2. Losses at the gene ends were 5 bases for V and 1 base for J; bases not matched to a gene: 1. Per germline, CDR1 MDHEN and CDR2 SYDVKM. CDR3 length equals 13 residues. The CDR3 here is CASSKRGQETQYF. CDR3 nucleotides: TGTGCCAGCAGTAAGCGGGGCCAAGAGACCCAGTACTTC.

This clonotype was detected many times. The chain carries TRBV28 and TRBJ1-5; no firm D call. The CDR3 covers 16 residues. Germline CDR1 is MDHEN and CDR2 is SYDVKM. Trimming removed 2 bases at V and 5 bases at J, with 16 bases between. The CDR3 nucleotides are TGTGCCAGCAGTTTAGCTGGGTCCGGCCCCCATCAGCCCCAGCATTTT. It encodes CASSLAGSGPHQPQHF.